This T cell receptor (beta chain) was documented in a study of shared clonotypes between healthy human individuals. Notes on the study in general: Clonotype sharing among donors was expected to depend on sequencing depth. All-four-donor shared clonotypes had higher generation probabilities than non-shared clonotypes did.

Each subset's genomic DNA was split evenly across several immunoSEQ plates. In the authors' methods: Junction-only immunoSEQ data arrived without quality scores, meaning filtering differed. The method was immunoSEQ multiplex PCR; TCRdb's version includes in-frame clones alone and lacks a portion of them. For V, J and clone size, that table is used; D and trimming come from the DNA. The table lists 700,000 or so clones, roughly 78% of them singletons, with under 2% in the top ten. Germline V lookup: CDR1 MDHEN, CDR2 SYDVKM. This CDR3 is built from 14 residues. V lost 3 bases to trimming and J lost 5 bases, with 11 bases between them. To note about this clone: Its antigen is not known.

The sequence came from a young woman in good health. The sequenced material came from memory CD4+ T cells sorted from blood. As for subset: CD45RA-negative fraction. The chain couples TRBV28 to TRBJ1-3; TRBD1 might be the D (5 bases). The CDR3 is CASSLSGQRNTIYF. DNA for the CDR3: TGTGCCAGCAGTTTGTCAGGGCAGCGAAACACCATATATTTT. Looking up the rest from reference TRBV28 and TRBJ1-3 gives the full variable domain: DVKVTQSSRYLVKRTGEKVFLECVQDMDHENMFWYRQDPGLGLRLIYFSYDVKMKEKGDIPEGYSVSREKKERFSLILESASTNQTSMYLCASSLSGQRNTIYFGEGSWLTVV.